The clone carrying this T cell receptor beta chain has at least ten counts. This specimen belongs to a study of neurological immune-mediated disorders. This sample's time point: longitudinal time-point 3. With 10-nucleotide random UMIs included, cDNA was synthesized by 5'RACE. Each CDR3 protein is one row after TCRdb ran MiXCR on the 5' RACE reads. The sample includes 85,000 to 110,000 distinct CDR3 sequences, less than 14% seen only once; the top ten take about 3.1%. The germline V and J ends were trimmed by 1 base and 0 bases, with 10 bases remaining between them. Germline CDR1 is DFQATT and CDR2 is SNEGSKA (reference sequence). The CDR3 is 15 residues long.

V gene TRBV20-1 combines with J gene TRBJ1-5; D is unclear. Sequencing used PBMCs. The clonotype originates from a female donor with HTLV-1-associated myelopathy (HAM/TSP). The CDR3 DNA reads as TGCAGTGCTAGAGGCTTACAGTATAGCAATCAGCCCCAGCATTTT. As protein: CSARGLQYSNQPQHF.